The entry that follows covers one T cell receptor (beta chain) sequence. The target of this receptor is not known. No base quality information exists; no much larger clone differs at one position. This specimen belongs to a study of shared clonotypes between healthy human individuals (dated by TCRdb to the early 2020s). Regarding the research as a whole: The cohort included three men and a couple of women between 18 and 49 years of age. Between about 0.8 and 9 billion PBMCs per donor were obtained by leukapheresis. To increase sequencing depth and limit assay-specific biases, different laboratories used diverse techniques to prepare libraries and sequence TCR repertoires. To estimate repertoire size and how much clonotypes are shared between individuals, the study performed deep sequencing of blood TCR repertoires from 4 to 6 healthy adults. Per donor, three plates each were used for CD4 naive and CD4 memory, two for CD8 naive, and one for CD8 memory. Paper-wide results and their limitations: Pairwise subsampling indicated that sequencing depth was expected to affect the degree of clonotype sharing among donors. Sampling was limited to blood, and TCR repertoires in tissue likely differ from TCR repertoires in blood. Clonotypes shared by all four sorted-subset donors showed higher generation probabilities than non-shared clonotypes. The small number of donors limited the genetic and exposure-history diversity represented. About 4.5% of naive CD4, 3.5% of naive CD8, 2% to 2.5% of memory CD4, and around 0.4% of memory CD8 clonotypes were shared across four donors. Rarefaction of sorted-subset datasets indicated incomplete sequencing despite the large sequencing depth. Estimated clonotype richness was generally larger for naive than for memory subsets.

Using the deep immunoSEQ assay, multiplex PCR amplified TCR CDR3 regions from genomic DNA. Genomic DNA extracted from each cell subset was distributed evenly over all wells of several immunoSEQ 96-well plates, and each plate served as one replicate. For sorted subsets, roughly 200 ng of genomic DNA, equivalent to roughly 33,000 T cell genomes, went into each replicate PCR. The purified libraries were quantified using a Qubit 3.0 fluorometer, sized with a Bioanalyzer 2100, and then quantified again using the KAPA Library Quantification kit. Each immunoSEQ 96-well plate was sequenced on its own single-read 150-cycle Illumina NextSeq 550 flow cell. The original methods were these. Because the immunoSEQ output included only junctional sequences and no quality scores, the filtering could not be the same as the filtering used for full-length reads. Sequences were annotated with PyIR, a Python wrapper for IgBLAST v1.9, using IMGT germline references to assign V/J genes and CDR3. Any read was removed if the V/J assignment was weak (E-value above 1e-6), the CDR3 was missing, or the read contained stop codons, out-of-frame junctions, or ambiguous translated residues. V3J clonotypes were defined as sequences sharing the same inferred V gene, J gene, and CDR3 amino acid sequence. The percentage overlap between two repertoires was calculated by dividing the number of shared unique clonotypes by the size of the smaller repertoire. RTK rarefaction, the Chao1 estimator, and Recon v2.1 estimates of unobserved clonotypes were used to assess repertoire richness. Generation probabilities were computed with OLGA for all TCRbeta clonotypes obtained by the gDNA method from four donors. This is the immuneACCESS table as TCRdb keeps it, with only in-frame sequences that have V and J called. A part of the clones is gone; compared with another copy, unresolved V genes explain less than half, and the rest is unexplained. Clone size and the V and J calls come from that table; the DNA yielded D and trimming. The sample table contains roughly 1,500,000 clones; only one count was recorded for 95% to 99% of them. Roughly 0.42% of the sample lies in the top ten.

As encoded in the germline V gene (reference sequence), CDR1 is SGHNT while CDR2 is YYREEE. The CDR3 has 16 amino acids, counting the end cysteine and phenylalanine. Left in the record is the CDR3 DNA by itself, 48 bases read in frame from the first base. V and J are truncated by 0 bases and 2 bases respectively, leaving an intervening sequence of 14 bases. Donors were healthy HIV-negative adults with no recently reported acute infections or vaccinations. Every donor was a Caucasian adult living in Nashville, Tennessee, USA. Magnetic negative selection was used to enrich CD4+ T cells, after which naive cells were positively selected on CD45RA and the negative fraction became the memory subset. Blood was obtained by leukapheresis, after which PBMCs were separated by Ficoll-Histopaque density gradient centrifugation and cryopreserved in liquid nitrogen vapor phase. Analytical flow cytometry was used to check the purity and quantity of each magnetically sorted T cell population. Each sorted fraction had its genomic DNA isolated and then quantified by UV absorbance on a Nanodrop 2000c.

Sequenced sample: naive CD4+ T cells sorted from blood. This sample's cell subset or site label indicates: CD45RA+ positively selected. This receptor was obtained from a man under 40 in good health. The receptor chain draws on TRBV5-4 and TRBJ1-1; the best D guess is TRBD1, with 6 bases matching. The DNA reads TGTGCCAGCAGCTTGGCTTTATCACAGGGTAACACTGAAGCTTTCTTT. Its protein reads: CASSLALSQGNTEAFF.